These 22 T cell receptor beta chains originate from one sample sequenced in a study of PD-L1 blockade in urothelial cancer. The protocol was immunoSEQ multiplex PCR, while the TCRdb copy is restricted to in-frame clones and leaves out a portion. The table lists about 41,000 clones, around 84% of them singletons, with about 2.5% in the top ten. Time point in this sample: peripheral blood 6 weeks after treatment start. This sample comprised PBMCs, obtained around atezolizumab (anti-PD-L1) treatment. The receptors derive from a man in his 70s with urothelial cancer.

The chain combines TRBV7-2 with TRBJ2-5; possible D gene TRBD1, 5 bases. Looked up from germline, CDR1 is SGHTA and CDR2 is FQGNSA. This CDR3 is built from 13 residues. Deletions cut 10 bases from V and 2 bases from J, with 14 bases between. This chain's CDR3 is CATSRAGQETQYF. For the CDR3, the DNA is TGTGCCACCTCCCGGGCAGGGCAAGAGACCCAGTACTTC.

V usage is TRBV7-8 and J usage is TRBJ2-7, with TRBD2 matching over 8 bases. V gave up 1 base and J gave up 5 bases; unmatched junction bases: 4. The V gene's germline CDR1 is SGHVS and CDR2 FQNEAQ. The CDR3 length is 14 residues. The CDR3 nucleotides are TGTGCCAGCAGCTTAGGCGGGAGGCCCCACGAGCAGTACTTC. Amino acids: CASSLGGRPHEQYF.

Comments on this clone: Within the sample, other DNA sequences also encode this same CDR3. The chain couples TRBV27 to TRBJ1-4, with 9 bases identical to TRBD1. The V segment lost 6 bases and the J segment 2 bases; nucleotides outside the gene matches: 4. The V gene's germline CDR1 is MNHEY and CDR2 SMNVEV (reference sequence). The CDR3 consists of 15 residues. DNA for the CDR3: TGTGCCAGCAGCAAAACAGGGGGCACTAATGAAAAACTGTTTTTT. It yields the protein CASSKTGGTNEKLFF.

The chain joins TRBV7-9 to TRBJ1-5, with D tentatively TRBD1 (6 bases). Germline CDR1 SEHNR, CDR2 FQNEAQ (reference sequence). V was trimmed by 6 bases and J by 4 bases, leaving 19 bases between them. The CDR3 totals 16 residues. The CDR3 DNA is TGTGCCAGCAGTAACAGCGGTTCAGGGGAAAATCAGCCCCAGCATTTT. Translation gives CASSNSGSGENQPQHF.

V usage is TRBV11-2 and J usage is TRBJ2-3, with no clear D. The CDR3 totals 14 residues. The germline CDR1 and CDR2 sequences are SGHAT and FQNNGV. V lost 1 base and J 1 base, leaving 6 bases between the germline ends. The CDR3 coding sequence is TGTGCCAGCAGCTTAGGGCTAGGCACAGATACGCAGTATTTT. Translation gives CASSLGLGTDTQYF.

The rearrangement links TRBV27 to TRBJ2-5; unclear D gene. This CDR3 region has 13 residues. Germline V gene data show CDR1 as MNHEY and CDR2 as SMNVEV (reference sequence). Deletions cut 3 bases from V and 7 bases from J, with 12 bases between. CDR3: CASSLAQRGTQYF. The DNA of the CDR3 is TGTGCCAGCAGTTTGGCCCAACGCGGGACCCAGTACTTC.

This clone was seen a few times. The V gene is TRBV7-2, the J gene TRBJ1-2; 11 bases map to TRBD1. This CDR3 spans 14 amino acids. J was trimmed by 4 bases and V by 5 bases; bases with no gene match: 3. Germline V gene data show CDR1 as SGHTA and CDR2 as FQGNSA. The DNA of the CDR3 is TGTGCCAGCAGCCCGGGGACAGGGGGCTATGGCTACACCTTC. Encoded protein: CASSPGTGGYGYTF.

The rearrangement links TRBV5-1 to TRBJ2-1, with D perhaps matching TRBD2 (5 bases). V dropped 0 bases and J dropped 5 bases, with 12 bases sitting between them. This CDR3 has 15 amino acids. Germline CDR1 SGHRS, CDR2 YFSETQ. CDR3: CASSLVLATNNEQFF. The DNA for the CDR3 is TGCGCCAGCAGCTTGGTATTAGCGACTAACAATGAGCAGTTCTTC.

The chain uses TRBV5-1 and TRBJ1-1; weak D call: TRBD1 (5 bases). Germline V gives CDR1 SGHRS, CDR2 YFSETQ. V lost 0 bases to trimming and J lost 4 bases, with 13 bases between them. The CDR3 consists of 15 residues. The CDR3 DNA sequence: TGCGCCAGCAGCTTGGACAGCCTAAGGGGCACTGAAGCTTTCTTT. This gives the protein CASSLDSLRGTEAFF. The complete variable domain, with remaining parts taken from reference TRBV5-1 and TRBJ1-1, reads KAGVTQTPRYLIKTRGQQVTLSCSPISGHRSVSWYQQTPGQGLQFLFEYFSETQRNKGNFPGRFSGRQFSNSRSEMNVSTLELGDSALYLCASSLDSLRGTEAFFGQGTRLTVV.

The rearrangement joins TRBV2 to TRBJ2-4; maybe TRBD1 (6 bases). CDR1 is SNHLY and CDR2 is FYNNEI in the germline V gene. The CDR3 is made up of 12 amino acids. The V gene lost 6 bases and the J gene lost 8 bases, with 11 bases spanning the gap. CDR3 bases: TGTGCCAGCAGCACCCCAGGGGACATTCAGTACTTC. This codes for CASSTPGDIQYF.

In DNA, the CDR3 is TGTGCCAGCAGCTTGGCCAGCGGGAGTATGTACAATGAGCAGTTCTTC. Amino acid sequence: CASSLASGSMYNEQFF. The chain links TRBV5-6 to TRBJ2-1; 8 nucleotides line up with TRBD2. The germline V gene encodes CDR1 SGHDT and CDR2 YYEEEE. The V gene end was trimmed by 0 bases and the J gene end by 4 bases; junction bases not matched to a gene: 6. The CDR3 extends over 16 amino acids.

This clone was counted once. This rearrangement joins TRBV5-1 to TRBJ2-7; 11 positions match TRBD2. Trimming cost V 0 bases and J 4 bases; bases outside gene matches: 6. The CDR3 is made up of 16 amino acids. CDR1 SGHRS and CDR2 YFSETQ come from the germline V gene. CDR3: CASSLATGTSGYEQYF. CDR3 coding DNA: TGCGCCAGCAGCTTGGCGACCGGGACTAGCGGTTACGAGCAGTACTTC.

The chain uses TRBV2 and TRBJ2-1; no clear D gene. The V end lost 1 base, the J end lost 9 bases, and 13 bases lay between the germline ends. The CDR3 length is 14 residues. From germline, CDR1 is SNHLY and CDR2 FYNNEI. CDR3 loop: CASSEGLEVTEQFF. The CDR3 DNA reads TGTGCCAGCAGTGAAGGGCTAGAGGTTACTGAGCAGTTCTTC. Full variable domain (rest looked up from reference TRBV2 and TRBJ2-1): EPEVTQTPSHQVTQMGQEVILRCVPISNHLYFYWYRQILGQKVEFLVSFYNNEISEKSEIFDDQFSVERPDGSNFTLKIRSTKLEDSAMYFCASSEGLEVTEQFFGPGTRLTVL.

The CDR3 DNA reads as TGCAGCGCCCTCTTTCTTAAACAGGGTTCAGGCACCGGGGAGCTGTTTTTT. Translated, it gives CSALFLKQGSGTGELFF. This chain uses TRBV29-1 with TRBJ2-2, with D possibly matching TRBD1 (6 bases). The germline V and J ends were trimmed by 7 bases and 4 bases, with 25 bases remaining between them. CDR1 is SQVTM and CDR2 is ANQGSEA in the germline V gene. The length of the CDR3 is 17 residues.

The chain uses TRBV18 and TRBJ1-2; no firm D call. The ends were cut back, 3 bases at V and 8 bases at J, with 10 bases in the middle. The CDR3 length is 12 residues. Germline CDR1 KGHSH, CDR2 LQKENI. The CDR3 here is CASSPSGSGYTF. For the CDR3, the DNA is TGTGCCAGCTCACCGTCTGGGAGCGGCTACACCTTC.

Written as DNA, the CDR3 is TGTGCCAGCAGTGAAGCCGCGGGACTCCCCTCTGGAAACACCATATATTTT. Residues: CASSEAAGLPSGNTIYF. V gene TRBV2 combines with J gene TRBJ1-3, with D perhaps matching TRBD1 (5 bases). Trimming took off 0 bases at V and 0 bases at J, with 12 bases between the two ends. The CDR3 totals 17 residues. Germline V lookup: CDR1 SNHLY, CDR2 FYNNEI.

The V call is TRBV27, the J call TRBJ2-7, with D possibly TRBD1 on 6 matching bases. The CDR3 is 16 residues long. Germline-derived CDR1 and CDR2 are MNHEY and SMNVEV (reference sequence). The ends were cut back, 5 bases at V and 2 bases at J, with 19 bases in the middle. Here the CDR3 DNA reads TGTGCCAGCAGTATACAGGGACCGCCGGCCCCCTACGAGCAGTACTTC. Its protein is CASSIQGPPAPYEQYF.

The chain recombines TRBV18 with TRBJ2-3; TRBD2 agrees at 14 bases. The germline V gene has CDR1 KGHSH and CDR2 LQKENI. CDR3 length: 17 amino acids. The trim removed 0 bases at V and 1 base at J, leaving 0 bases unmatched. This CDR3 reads CASSPPGLAGGTDTQYF. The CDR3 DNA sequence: TGTGCCAGCTCACCACCGGGACTAGCGGGAGGCACAGATACGCAGTATTTT.

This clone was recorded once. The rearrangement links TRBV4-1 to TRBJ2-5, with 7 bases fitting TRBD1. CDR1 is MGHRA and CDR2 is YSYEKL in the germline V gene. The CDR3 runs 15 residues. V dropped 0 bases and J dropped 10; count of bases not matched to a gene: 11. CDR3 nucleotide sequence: TGCGCCAGCAGCCAAGATCCAGGGGGAGACGTGATCCAGTACTTC. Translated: CASSQDPGGDVIQYF.

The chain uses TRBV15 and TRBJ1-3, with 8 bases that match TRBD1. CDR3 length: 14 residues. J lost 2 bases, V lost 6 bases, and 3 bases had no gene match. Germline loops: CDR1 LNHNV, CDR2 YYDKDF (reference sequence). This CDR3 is CATRADRAGNTIYF. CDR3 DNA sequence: TGTGCCACCAGGGCGGACAGGGCTGGAAACACCATATATTTT.

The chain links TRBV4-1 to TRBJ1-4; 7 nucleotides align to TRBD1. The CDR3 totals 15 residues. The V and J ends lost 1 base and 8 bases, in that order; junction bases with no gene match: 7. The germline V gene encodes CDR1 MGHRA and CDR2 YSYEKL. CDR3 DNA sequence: TGCGCCAGCAGCCAAGGGGACAGTCGAGGCGAAAAACTGTTTTTT. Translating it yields CASSQGDSRGEKLFF.

The CDR3 DNA reads as TGCGCCAGCAGCAGGGGACTAGCGGGAGGGCCCAGTAATGAGCAGTTCTTC. Protein product: CASSRGLAGGPSNEQFF. The chain links TRBV5-1 to TRBJ2-1, with 16 bases lining up with TRBD2. Germline V CDR1 and CDR2: SGHRS, YFSETQ. This CDR3 region has 17 residues. J was trimmed by 7 bases and V by 4 bases; bases with no gene match: 8.